One T cell receptor (beta chain) is described in this entry. The data stem from a study of blood T cell repertoires in COVID-19. The V and J ends lost 3 bases and 6 bases, in that order; junction bases with no gene match: 12. The length of the CDR3 is 16 residues. Looked up from germline, CDR1 is LNHDA and CDR2 is SQIVND (reference sequence). Profiling relied on immunoSEQ multiplex PCR, and the TCRdb table lists in-frame clones only, not all of them. The table records 130,000 or so clones, approximately 87% of them present only once. The source of this sequence is a man between 65 and 85 years old with active COVID-19. The sequencing sample was made of peripheral blood. The chain uses TRBV19 and TRBJ2-3, with 7 positions matching TRBD2. CDR3 bases: TGTGCCAGTAGTATGGGGGGGTTCACCGGAGGGGATACGCAGTATTTT. Amino acid sequence: CASSMGGFTGGDTQYF. The full variable domain, in which reference TRBV19 and TRBJ2-3 provide the parts outside the CDR3, is DGGITQSPKYLFRKEGQNVTLSCEQNLNHDAMYWYRQDPGQGLRLIYYSQIVNDFQKGDIAEGYSVSREKKESFPLTVTSAQKNPTAFYLCASSMGGFTGGDTQYFGPGTRLTVL.